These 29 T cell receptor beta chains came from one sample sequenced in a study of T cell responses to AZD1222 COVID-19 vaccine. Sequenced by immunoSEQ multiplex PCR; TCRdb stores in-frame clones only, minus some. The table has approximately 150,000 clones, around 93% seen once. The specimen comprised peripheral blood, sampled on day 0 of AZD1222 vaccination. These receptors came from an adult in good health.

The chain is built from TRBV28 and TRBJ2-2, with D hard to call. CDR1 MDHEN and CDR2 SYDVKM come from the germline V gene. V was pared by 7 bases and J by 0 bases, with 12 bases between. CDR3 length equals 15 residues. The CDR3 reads CASKSRATNTGELFF. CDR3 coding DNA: TGTGCCAGCAAGTCTAGAGCTACGAACACCGGGGAGCTGTTTTTT.

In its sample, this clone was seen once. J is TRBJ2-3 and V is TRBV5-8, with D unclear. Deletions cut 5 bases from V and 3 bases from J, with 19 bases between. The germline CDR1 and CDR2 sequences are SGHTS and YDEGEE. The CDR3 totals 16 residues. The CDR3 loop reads CASSSLMAVDTDTQYF. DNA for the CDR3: TGTGCCAGCAGTTCCCTAATGGCGGTAGATACAGATACGCAGTATTTT. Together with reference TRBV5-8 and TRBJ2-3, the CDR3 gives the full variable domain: EAGVTQSPTHLIKTRGQQATLRCSPISGHTSVYWYQQALGLGLQFLLWYDEGEERNRGNFPPRFSGRQFPNYSSELNVNALELEDSALYLCASSSLMAVDTDTQYFGPGTRLTVL.

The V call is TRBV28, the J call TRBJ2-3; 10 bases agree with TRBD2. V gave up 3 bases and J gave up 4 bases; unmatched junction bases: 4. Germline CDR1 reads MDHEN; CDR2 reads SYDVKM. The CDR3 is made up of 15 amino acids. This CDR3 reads CASSLLAGDADTQYF. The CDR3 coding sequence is TGTGCCAGCAGTTTGCTAGCGGGAGACGCAGATACGCAGTATTTT.

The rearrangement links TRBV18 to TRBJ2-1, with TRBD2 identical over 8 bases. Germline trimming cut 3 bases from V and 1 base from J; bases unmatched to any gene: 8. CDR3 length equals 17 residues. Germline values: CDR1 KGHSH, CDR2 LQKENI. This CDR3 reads CASSPLSGRGSYNEQFF. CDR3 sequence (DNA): TGTGCCAGCTCACCTTTAAGCGGGAGAGGTTCCTACAATGAGCAGTTCTTC.

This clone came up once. The DNA of the CDR3 is TGTGCCAGCAGCTTTAGTAGTACCCTGACTGGAAACACCATATATTTT. Amino acid sequence: CASSFSSTLTGNTIYF. V usage is TRBV7-9 and J usage is TRBJ1-3; D is uncertain. The CDR3 length is 16 residues. Trimming left V 3 bases short and J 2 bases short, with 14 bases between. The germline gives CDR1 SEHNR, CDR2 FQNEAQ (reference sequence).

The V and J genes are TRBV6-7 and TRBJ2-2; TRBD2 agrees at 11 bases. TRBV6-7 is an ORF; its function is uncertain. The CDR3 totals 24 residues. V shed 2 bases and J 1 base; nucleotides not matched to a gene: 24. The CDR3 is CASSYSLSRRARTSGSVNTGELFF. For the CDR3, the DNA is TGTGCCAGCAGTTACAGTCTTTCACGACGGGCGAGAACTAGCGGGAGCGTGAACACCGGGGAGCTGTTTTTT.

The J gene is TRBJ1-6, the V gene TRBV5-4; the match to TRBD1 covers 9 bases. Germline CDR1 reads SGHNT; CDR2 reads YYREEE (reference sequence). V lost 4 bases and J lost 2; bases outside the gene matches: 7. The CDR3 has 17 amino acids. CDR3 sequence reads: CASSPEQGAAYNSPLHF. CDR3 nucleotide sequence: TGTGCCAGCAGCCCCGAACAGGGGGCCGCCTATAATTCACCCCTCCACTTT.

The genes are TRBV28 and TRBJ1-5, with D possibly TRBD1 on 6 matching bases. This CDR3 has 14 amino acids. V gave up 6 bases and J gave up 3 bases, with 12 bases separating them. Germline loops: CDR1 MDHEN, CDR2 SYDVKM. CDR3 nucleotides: TGTGCCAGCAGGCAAGGGGGTTCCAATCAGCCCCAGCATTTT. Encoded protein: CASRQGGSNQPQHF.

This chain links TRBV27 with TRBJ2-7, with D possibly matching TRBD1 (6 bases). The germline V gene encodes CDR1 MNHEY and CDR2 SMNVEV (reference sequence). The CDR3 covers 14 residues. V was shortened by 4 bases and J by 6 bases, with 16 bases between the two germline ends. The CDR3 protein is CASSYTGPIAEQYF. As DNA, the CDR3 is TGTGCCAGCAGTTATACAGGGCCCATAGCCGAGCAGTACTTC.

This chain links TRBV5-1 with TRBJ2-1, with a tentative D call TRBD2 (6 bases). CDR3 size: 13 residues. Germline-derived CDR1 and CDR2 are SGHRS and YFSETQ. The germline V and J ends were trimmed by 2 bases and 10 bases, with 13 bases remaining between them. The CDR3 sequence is CASSFSGEGEQFF. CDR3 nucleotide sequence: TGCGCCAGCAGCTTCTCGGGAGAAGGGGAGCAGTTCTTC.

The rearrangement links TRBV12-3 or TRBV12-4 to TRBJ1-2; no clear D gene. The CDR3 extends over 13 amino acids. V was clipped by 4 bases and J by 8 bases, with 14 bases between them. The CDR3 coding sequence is TGTGCCAGCAGTTCAACCCTCCCCAAGGGCTACACCTTC. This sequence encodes CASSSTLPKGYTF.

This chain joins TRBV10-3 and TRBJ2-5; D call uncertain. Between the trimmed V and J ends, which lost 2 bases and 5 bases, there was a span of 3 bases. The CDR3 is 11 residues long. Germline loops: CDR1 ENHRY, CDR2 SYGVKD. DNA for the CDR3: TGTGCCATCAGTGAGAGGGAGACCCAGTACTTC. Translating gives CAISERETQYF.

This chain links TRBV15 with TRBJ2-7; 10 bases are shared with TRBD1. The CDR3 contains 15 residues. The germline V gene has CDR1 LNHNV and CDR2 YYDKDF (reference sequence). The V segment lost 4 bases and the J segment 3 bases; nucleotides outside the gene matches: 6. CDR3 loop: CATSMTGGFRYEQYF. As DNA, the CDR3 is TGTGCCACCAGCATGACAGGGGGCTTCCGCTACGAGCAGTACTTC. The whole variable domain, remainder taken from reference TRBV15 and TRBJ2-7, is DAMVIQNPRYQVTQFGKPVTLSCSQTLNHNVMYWYQQKSSQAPKLLFHYYDKDFNNEADTPDNFQSRRPNTSFCFLDIRSPGLGDTAMYLCATSMTGGFRYEQYFGPGTRLTVT.

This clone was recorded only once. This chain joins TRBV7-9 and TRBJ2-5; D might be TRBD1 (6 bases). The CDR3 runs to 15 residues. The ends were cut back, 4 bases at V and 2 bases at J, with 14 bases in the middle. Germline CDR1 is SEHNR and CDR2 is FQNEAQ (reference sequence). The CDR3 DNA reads TGTGCCAGCAGCTCGTCGCGTGGACAGCAAGAGACCCAGTACTTC. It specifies CASSSSRGQQETQYF.

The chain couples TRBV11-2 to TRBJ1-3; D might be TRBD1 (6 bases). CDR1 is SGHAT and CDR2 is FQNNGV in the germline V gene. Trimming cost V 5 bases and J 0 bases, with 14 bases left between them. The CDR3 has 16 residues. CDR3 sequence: CASSTVTGPSGNTIYF. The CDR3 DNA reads TGTGCCAGCAGCACAGTGACAGGCCCCTCTGGAAACACCATATATTTT.

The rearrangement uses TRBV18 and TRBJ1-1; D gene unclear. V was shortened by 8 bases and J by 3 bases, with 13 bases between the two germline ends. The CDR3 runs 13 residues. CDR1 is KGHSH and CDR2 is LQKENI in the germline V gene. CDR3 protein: CASTRGGDTEAFF. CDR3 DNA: TGTGCCAGCACAAGAGGTGGGGACACTGAAGCTTTCTTT.

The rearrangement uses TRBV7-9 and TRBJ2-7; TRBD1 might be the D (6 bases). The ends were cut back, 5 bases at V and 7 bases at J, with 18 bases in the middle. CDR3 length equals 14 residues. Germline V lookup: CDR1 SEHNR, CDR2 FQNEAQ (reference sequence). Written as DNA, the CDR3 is TGTGCCAGCAGCCCCGGGGACACCCTGGGGGAGCAGTACTTC. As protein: CASSPGDTLGEQYF.

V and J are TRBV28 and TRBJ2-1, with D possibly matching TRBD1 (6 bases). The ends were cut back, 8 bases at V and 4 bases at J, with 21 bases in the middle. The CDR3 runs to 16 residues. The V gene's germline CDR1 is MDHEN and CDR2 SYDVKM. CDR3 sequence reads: CASRETSGVAYNEQFF. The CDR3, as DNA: TGTGCCAGCCGCGAAACATCAGGGGTCGCTTACAATGAGCAGTTCTTC.

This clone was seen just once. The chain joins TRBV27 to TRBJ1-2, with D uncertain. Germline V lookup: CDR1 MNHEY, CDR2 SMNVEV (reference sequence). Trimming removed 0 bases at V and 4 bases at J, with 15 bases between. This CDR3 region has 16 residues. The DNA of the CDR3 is TGTGCCAGCAGTTTATCTTCAGGAGACCCAATCTATGGCTACACCTTC. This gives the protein CASSLSSGDPIYGYTF.

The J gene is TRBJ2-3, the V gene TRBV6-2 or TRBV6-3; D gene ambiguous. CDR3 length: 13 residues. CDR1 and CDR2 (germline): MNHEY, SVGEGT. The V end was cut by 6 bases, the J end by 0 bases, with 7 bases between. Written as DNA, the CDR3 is TGTGCCAGCAGCTGGCGGAGCACAGATACGCAGTATTTT. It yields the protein CASSWRSTDTQYF.

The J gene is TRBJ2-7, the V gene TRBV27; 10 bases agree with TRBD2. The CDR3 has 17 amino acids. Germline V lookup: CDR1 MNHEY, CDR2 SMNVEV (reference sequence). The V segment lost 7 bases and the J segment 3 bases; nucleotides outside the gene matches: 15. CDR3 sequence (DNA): TGTGCCAGCAAACCTATAATATCTAGCGGGGGACGCTACGAGCAGTACTTC. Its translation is CASKPIISSGGRYEQYF.

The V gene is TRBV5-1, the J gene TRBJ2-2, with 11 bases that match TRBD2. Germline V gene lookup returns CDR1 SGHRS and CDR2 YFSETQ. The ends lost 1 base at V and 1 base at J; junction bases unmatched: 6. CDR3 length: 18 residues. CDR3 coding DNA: TGCGCCAGCAGCTTGATGGGACTAGCGGATATGAACACCGGGGAGCTGTTTTTT. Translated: CASSLMGLADMNTGELFF. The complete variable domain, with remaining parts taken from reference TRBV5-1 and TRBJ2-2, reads KAGVTQTPRYLIKTRGQQVTLSCSPISGHRSVSWYQQTPGQGLQFLFEYFSETQRNKGNFPGRFSGRQFSNSRSEMNVSTLELGDSALYLCASSLMGLADMNTGELFFGEGSRLTVL.

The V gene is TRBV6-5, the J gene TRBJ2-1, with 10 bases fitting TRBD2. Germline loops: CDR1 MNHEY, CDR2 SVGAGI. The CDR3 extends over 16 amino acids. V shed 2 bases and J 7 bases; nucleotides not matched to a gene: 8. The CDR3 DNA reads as TGTGCCAGCAGTTACCTAGCGGGGGTCTTGAGAAATGAGCAGTTCTTC. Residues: CASSYLAGVLRNEQFF.

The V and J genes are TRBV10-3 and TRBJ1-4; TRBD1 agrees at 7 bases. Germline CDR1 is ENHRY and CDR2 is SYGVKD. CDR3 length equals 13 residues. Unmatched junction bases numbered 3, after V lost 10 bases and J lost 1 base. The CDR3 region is CATNRGTNEKLFF. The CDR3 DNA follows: TGTGCCACCAACAGGGGAACTAATGAAAAACTGTTTTTT.

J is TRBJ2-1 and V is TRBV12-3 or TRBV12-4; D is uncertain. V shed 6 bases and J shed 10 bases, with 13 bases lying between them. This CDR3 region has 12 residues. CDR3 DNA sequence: TGTGCCAGCAGAATGGAGTTAGGGGAGCAGTTCTTC. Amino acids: CASRMELGEQFF.

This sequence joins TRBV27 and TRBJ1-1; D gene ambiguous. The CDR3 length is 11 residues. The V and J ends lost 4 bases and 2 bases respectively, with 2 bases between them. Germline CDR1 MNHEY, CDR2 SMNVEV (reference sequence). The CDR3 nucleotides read TGTGCCAGCAGTTCAAACACTGAAGCTTTCTTT. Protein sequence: CASSSNTEAFF.

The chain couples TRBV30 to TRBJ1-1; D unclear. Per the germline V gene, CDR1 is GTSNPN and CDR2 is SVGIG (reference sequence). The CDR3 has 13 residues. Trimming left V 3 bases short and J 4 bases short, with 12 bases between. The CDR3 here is CAWSEGDGTEAFF. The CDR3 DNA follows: TGTGCCTGGAGCGAGGGTGATGGCACTGAAGCTTTCTTT. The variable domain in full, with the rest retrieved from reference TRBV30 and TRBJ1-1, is SQTIHQWPATLVQPVGSPLSLECTVEGTSNPNLYWYRQAAGRGLQLLFYSVGIGQISSEVPQNLSASRPQDRQFILSSKKLLLSDSGFYLCAWSEGDGTEAFFGQGTRLTVV.

CDR3 loop: CASSPFPDPSGNTIYF. CDR3 DNA: TGTGCCAGCTCACCGTTTCCGGACCCCTCTGGAAACACCATATATTTT. This chain connects TRBV18 to TRBJ1-3; D is undetermined. Germline V gene data show CDR1 as KGHSH and CDR2 as LQKENI. The CDR3 spans 16 residues. V was shortened by 3 bases and J by 0 bases, with 12 bases between the two germline ends. The full variable domain, completed using reference TRBV18 and TRBJ1-3, is NAGVMQNPRHLVRRRGQEARLRCSPMKGHSHVYWYRQLPEEGLKFMVYLQKENIIDESGMPKERFSAEFPKEGPSILRIQQVVRGDSAAYFCASSPFPDPSGNTIYFGEGSWLTVV.

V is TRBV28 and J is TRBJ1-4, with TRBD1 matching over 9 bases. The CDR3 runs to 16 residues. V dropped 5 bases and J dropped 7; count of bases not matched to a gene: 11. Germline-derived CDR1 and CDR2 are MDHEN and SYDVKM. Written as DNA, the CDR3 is TGTGCCAGCAGTGGCAGTCAAATGGACAGGGGTGAAAAACTGTTTTTT. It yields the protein CASSGSQMDRGEKLFF.